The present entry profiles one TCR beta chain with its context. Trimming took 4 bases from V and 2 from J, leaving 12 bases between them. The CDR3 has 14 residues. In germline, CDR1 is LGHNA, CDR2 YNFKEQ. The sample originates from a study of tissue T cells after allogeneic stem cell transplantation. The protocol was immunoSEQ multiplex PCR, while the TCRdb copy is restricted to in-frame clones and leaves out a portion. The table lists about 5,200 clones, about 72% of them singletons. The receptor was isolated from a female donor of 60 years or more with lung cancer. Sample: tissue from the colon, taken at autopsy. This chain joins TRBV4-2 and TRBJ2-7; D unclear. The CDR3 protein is CASSPLGRTYEQYF. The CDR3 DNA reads TGTGCCAGCAGCCCCTTAGGTCGAACCTACGAGCAGTACTTC.